Included here is one T cell receptor beta chain sequence, with context. This clone appeared a few times. No antigen is known for it. Base qualities are not at hand, and no much larger clone is one base apart. This specimen comes from a study of blood T cell repertoires in COVID-19 (dated by TCRdb to between 2020 and 2021). General notes on the study: Samples from collaborators originated in the United States, Italy and Spain and spanned both the acute and convalescent phases of COVID-19. The dataset comprised deeply sampled blood TCRbeta repertoires from subjects exposed to, actively infected with, or recovered from COVID-19. Samples came from the ongoing ImmuneRACE study (first 160 participants) plus 1,254 subjects from 6 global collaborators. The material from the prospective study consisted of cDNA or gDNA derived from T cells, B-cell-depleted T cells, or PBMCs. A freely available public database, intended as a resource for researchers studying the immune response to SARS-CoV-2, is where the repertoires were released. Sample metadata almost always included a de-identified subject ID, COVID-19 status, age in years and sex. Where available, HLA class I and class II types were obtained from metadata supplied by the sample provider rather than from assay-based typing.

Samples from volunteer blood donors who had recovered from COVID-19 were contributed by a second Seattle source. The collaborating institutions used their own protocols to collect whole blood in K2EDTA tubes. For TCRbeta analysis, collaborators shipped samples as frozen whole blood, isolated PBMCs, or DNA extracted from either of those sample types. On the study overall, not on this receptor specifically: Clinical and demographic metadata were provided uncurated, with the amount varying by source and participant.

At the junction V is shortened by 2 bases and J by 0 bases, with 8 bases in between. Reading from cysteine to phenylalanine, the CDR3 counts 15 amino acids. Only the CDR3 part of the read is kept: 45 bases, read in frame from the first base. CDR1 and CDR2 were assigned from the germline V gene as MNHNS and SASEGT. The immunoSEQ Assay, a bias-controlled multiplex PCR, was used to amplify TCRbeta CDR3 regions from genomic DNA. In the paper's pipeline: Within the assay, amplification of reference gene primers was used to estimate how many nucleated cells each sample contained. To quantify the absolute abundance of each unique TCRbeta CDR3 rearrangement, sequence reads were collapsed and filtered. Productive Simpson clonality was computed per sample as the square root of Simpson's diversity index over productive rearrangements. Imported from immuneACCESS, the table was reduced by TCRdb to in-frame sequences with V and J called. These copies leave out some clones; in studies compared against another copy, an unresolved V gene accounts for under half, and the cause of the remainder is not known. D and trimming were read from the DNA, whereas the V and J calls and clone size are those reported in that table. The sample has over 200,000 clones on record, roughly 86% of them singletons. Around 9.5% of the sample is in the top ten clones.

The sequenced material came from peripheral blood. The rearrangement joined TRBV6-1 to TRBJ1-3; the D gene cannot be named for sure. The clonotype originates from a man aged 40-50 years who had recovered from COVID-19. The DNA reads TGTGCCAGCAGTGAACCCTCCCGCTCTGGAAACACCATATATTTT. Its translation reads: CASSEPSRSGNTIYF.